These 14 T cell receptor beta chains share one sample of origin, sequenced in a study of T cell responses to AZD1222 COVID-19 vaccine. The repertoire was sequenced with immunoSEQ multiplex PCR; TCRdb's copy has only in-frame clones and lacks some. This sample has about 110,000 clones; more than 70% occur once, and the top ten carry 3% to 3.5%. The source material was peripheral blood, sampled on day 0 of AZD1222 vaccination. The receptors were sampled from an adult in good health.

The rearrangement uses TRBV7-2 and TRBJ2-3; 8 bases fit TRBD2. Germline V lookup: CDR1 SGHTA, CDR2 FQGNSA. The CDR3 spans 14 residues. Germline trimming cut 6 bases from V and 4 bases from J; bases unmatched to any gene: 6. CDR3 nucleotides: TGTGCCAGCAGGCATGGCGGGGGGCCAGATACGCAGTATTTT. This codes for CASRHGGGPDTQYF.

This clone was observed many times. V usage is TRBV30 and J usage is TRBJ1-2; TRBD1 matches 11 bases. Trimming removed 3 bases from V and 6 bases from J; junction bases left unmatched: 3. Germline CDR1 is GTSNPN and CDR2 is SVGIG (reference sequence). The CDR3 is made up of 13 amino acids. DNA of the CDR3: TGTGCCTGGAGGGACAGGGGGCAGGATGGCTACACCTTC. This codes for CAWRDRGQDGYTF.

The CDR3 DNA reads TGCGCCAGCAGCTGGACAGGGGTGAACACCGGGGAGCTGTTTTTT. It encodes CASSWTGVNTGELFF. The chain employs TRBV5-1 and TRBJ2-2, with TRBD1 matching 9 bases. The CDR3 runs 15 residues. Per germline, CDR1 SGHRS and CDR2 YFSETQ. After removal of 3 bases from V and 1 base from J, the junction contained 1 base not matched to a gene.

The chain couples TRBV11-2 to TRBJ2-3; D is undetermined. Per germline, CDR1 SGHAT and CDR2 FQNNGV. Trimming pared 6 bases from V and 4 bases from J, leaving 5 bases between. The CDR3 consists of 11 residues. CDR3 sequence: CASRRSDTQYF. CDR3 sequence (DNA): TGTGCCAGCAGACGATCAGATACGCAGTATTTT. Using reference TRBV11-2 and TRBJ2-3 for the parts outside the CDR3, the full variable domain is EAGVAQSPRYKIIEKRQSVAFWCNPISGHATLYWYQQILGQGPKLLIQFQNNGVVDDSQLPKDRFSAERLKGVDSTLKIQPAKLEDSAVYLCASRRSDTQYFGPGTRLTVL.

This sequence joins TRBV6-1 and TRBJ1-5; D perhaps matches TRBD1 (5 bases). The germline V and J ends were trimmed by 2 bases and 9 bases, with 17 bases remaining between them. Germline lookup yields CDR1 MNHNS and CDR2 SASEGT. This CDR3 has 15 amino acids. CDR3 region: CASSEIGGSWGPQHF. CDR3 coding DNA: TGTGCCAGCAGTGAAATTGGGGGGTCCTGGGGGCCCCAGCATTTT.

This clone was detected only once. The V call is TRBV28, the J call TRBJ2-5; 7 nucleotides align to TRBD1. After removal of 3 bases from V and 5 bases from J, the junction contained 18 bases not matched to a gene. The CDR3 loop spans 18 amino acids. From germline, CDR1 is MDHEN and CDR2 SYDVKM. This CDR3 is CASSFDRESSSLRETQYF. In DNA, the CDR3 is TGTGCCAGCAGTTTCGACAGGGAGAGTTCCAGTTTGCGGGAGACCCAGTACTTC.

In DNA, the CDR3 is TGTGCCAGCAGTGAAACGGACAAGGTTAGAAATGAAAAACTGTTTTTT. Amino acids: CASSETDKVRNEKLFF. The chain is built from TRBV2 and TRBJ1-4; D may be TRBD1 (5 bases). Germline CDR1 is SNHLY and CDR2 is FYNNEI. There are 16 residues in the CDR3. V lost 2 bases and J 5 bases, leaving 15 bases between the germline ends.

In its sample, this clone was seen once. The chain combines TRBV18 with TRBJ2-5; TRBD1 agrees at 8 bases. CDR1 is KGHSH and CDR2 is LQKENI in the germline V gene. V dropped 5 bases and J dropped 5; count of bases not matched to a gene: 7. This CDR3 is 14 amino acids long. CDR3 DNA sequence: TGTGCCAGCTCAGGTCGACAGGGGTGGGAGACCCAGTACTTC. Translation gives CASSGRQGWETQYF.

This chain connects TRBV18 to TRBJ2-7, with D hard to call. The V and J ends lost 0 bases and 4 bases respectively, with 13 bases between them. Germline V gene sequence: CDR1 KGHSH, CDR2 LQKENI. This CDR3 is built from 15 residues. The CDR3 reads CASSPPGGFSYEQYF. The CDR3 coding sequence is TGTGCCAGCTCACCACCGGGCGGCTTTAGTTACGAGCAGTACTTC.

This clone was counted once. The gene calls are TRBV19 and TRBJ1-2; D might be TRBD1 (6 bases). The CDR3 totals 14 residues. V was clipped by 9 bases and J by 7 bases, with 21 bases between them. Looked up from germline, CDR1 is LNHDA and CDR2 is SQIVND (reference sequence). The chain's CDR3 is CASHFPGGLGGYTF. CDR3 nucleotides: TGTGCCAGCCACTTTCCGGGGGGCCTGGGTGGCTACACCTTC.

V gene TRBV5-1 combines with J gene TRBJ1-6; 7 nucleotides match TRBD1. V gave up 4 bases and J gave up 8 bases; unmatched junction bases: 6. The germline V gene has CDR1 SGHRS and CDR2 YFSETQ. The CDR3 sequence is 14 residues long. Here the CDR3 reads CASSSGTADSPLHF. The DNA of the CDR3 is TGCGCCAGCAGCAGCGGGACAGCCGATTCACCCCTCCACTTT.

The chain carries TRBV6-6 and TRBJ1-5, with D perhaps TRBD1 (5 bases). The length of the CDR3 is 15 residues. Germline loops: CDR1 MNHNY, CDR2 SVGAGI (reference sequence). V lost 7 bases and J lost 7, with 20 bases in between. CDR3 region: CASKSGGVSRQPQHF. The CDR3 DNA follows: TGTGCCAGCAAATCGGGGGGGGTATCACGGCAGCCCCAGCATTTT.

The V gene is TRBV30, the J gene TRBJ2-5; 7 nucleotides match TRBD2. Germline CDR1 is GTSNPN and CDR2 is SVGIG (reference sequence). V shed 2 bases and J 1 base; nucleotides not matched to a gene: 4. The CDR3 is made up of 14 amino acids. CDR3 residues: CAWSRGGGQETQYF. CDR3 sequence (DNA): TGTGCCTGGAGTAGGGGCGGGGGCCAAGAGACCCAGTACTTC.

The chain is built from TRBV21-1 and TRBJ1-4; the table's D gene call, TRBD1, was not cross checked with the DNA. TRBV21-1 is noted as a pseudogene. This CDR3 is built from 14 residues. CDR3 bases: TGTGCCAGCAGGGGAGACAGGGAAAATGAAAAACTGTTTTTT. This sequence encodes CASRGDRENEKLFF.